The present T cell receptor (beta chain) was sequenced within a study of blood T cell repertoires in COVID-19. Study overall: Some COVID-19 samples were acute and others convalescent; all came from the United States, Italy and Spain. From T cells, B-cell-depleted T cells, or PBMCs came the material, which was cDNA or gDNA.

Original handling: Amplification from reference gene primers served as the basis for estimated nucleated cell counts. Sequenced by immunoSEQ multiplex PCR; TCRdb stores in-frame clones only, minus some. That table supplies the V and J calls and clone size; D and trimming were determined from the DNA. The sample has over 200,000 clones; just under 90% are singletons. V was shortened by 0 bases and J by 5 bases, with 13 bases between the two germline ends. Germline V gives CDR1 LGHNA, CDR2 YSLEER. The CDR3 spans 16 residues. What was sequenced was peripheral blood. This sequence originates from a man aged 25 to 40 with COVID-19, enrolled during active disease. The genes are TRBV4-3 and TRBJ2-2, with D possibly matching TRBD1 (5 bases). CDR3 in DNA: TGCGCCAGCAGCCAAGATCTGCAGGGCTGGACCGGGGAGCTGTTTTTT. Encoded protein: CASSQDLQGWTGELFF.